This is a list of T cell receptor beta chains from one sample in a study of CD8+CD57+ T cells in acquired aplastic anemia. One entry per CDR3 protein, called by TCRdb with MiXCR from the reads. The table lists some 200,000 distinct CDR3 sequences, approximately 57% of them singletons, with approximately 30% in the top ten. Sequencing was carried out using sorted CD4+, CD8+, or CD8+CD57+ T cells (not recorded which) from PBMCs. These receptors all stem from a human donor in good health. CDR3s include the opening cysteine and the closing phenylalanine or tryptophan. A D gene is named only where the DNA matches it firmly. Only part of the rows carry a size: once, few, many, or a class if the clone is expanded.

cdr3_nt: TGTGCCAGCAGTCCACCATACGGGACAGCCTTTACTAGCACAGATACGCAGTATTTT
cdr3_aa: CASSPPYGTAFTSTDTQYF
v_call: TRBV25-1
clone_size: .
d_call: TRBD1
j_call: TRBJ2-3

cdr3_nt: TGTGCCAGCTCGGAGGGTCGAGGCTACACCTTC
cdr3_aa: CASSEGRGYTF
v_call: TRBV2
clone_size: .
d_call: .
j_call: TRBJ1-2

cdr3_nt: TGTGCCAGCAGCTTATCACATTGGGTAGCAGGGGGAGATGCCGGGGAGCTGTTTTTT
cdr3_aa: CASSLSHWVAGGDAGELFF
v_call: TRBV7-9
clone_size: many
d_call: TRBD1
j_call: TRBJ2-2

cdr3_nt: TGTGCCAGCAGACCGGGGGGCGAAAAACTGTTTTTT
cdr3_aa: CASRPGGEKLFF
v_call: TRBV7-2
clone_size: .
d_call: .
j_call: TRBJ1-4

cdr3_nt: TGTGCCAGCAGCTTAGAACTAGTACCCGGGGAGCTGTTTTTT
cdr3_aa: CASSLELVPGELFF
v_call: TRBV7-6
clone_size: many
d_call: .
j_call: TRBJ2-2

cdr3_nt: TGCAGCGTCCCTGGACAGGGGTCTGGGGCCAACGTCCTGACTTTC
cdr3_aa: CSVPGQGSGANVLTF
v_call: TRBV29-1
clone_size: many
d_call: TRBD1
j_call: TRBJ2-6

cdr3_nt: TGTGCCAGCAGCTCGAGATTCCCGGGACTAGCGGACTACAATGAGCAGTTCTTC
cdr3_aa: CASSSRFPGLADYNEQFF
v_call: TRBV11-3
clone_size: .
d_call: TRBD2
j_call: TRBJ2-1

cdr3_nt: TGTGCCATCAGTGAGTCTGGCAGCCTGAATCAGCCCCAGCATTTT
cdr3_aa: CAISESGSLNQPQHF
v_call: TRBV10-3
clone_size: .
d_call: .
j_call: TRBJ1-5

cdr3_nt: TGTGCCAGTATGGCCCAGTCAGGGGCCAACGTCCTGACTTTC
cdr3_aa: CASMAQSGANVLTF
v_call: TRBV19
clone_size: .
d_call: .
j_call: TRBJ2-6

cdr3_nt: TGCAGTGCTAGAGATTTGATGGGGGAGAGGGTGCCCCAGCATTTT
cdr3_aa: CSARDLMGERVPQHF
v_call: TRBV20-1
clone_size: many
d_call: .
j_call: TRBJ1-5

cdr3_nt: TGCGCCAGCAGCTTGGGACCTACCGCGAGCTCCTACGAGCAGTACTTC
cdr3_aa: CASSLGPTASSYEQYF
v_call: TRBV5-1
clone_size: few
d_call: .
j_call: TRBJ2-7

cdr3_nt: TGTGCCAGCAGCTTAGGGGCAGGGGGACGGGACGAGCAGTACTTC
cdr3_aa: CASSLGAGGRDEQYF
v_call: TRBV11-2
clone_size: .
d_call: TRBD1
j_call: TRBJ2-7

cdr3_nt: TGTGCCAGCAGCGACACGACTAGCGGCACCGGGGAGCTGTTTTTT
cdr3_aa: CASSDTTSGTGELFF
v_call: TRBV7-3
clone_size: .
d_call: TRBD2
j_call: TRBJ2-2

cdr3_nt: TGTGCCAGCAGCTCCGACAGGGTCGCTAACTATGGCTACACCTTC
cdr3_aa: CASSSDRVANYGYTF
v_call: TRBV5-8
clone_size: many
d_call: TRBD1
j_call: TRBJ1-2

cdr3_nt: TGTGCCATCATGGCTAGCGGGGGCCTATCGGGTACGCAGTATTTT
cdr3_aa: CAIMASGGLSGTQYF
v_call: TRBV10-3
clone_size: .
d_call: TRBD2
j_call: TRBJ2-3

cdr3_nt: TGTGCCAGCGGGTTGAACACCGGGGGGCTGTTTTTT
cdr3_aa: CASGLNTGGLFF
v_call: TRBV27
clone_size: .
d_call: .
j_call: TRBJ2-2

cdr3_nt: TGTGCCACCAGCTCCGGACCGGGACAGCGATTT
cdr3_aa: CATSSGPGQRF
v_call: TRBV15
clone_size: few
d_call: TRBD1
j_call: TRBJ1-1

cdr3_nt: TGTGCCACCCAGACCGGGACAGGGGGCTACACCTTC
cdr3_aa: CATQTGTGGYTF
v_call: TRBV5-4
clone_size: many
d_call: TRBD1
j_call: TRBJ1-2

cdr3_nt: TGCAGCGTCCCCCGGGACAGGGGGACGGAGGACGGCTACACCTTC
cdr3_aa: CSVPRDRGTEDGYTF
v_call: TRBV29-1
clone_size: .
d_call: TRBD1
j_call: TRBJ1-2

cdr3_nt: TGTGCCAGCAGCTTAAATCCGCTAGCACGCACCTACGAGCAGTACTTC
cdr3_aa: CASSLNPLARTYEQYF
v_call: TRBV7-2
clone_size: once
d_call: .
j_call: TRBJ2-7

cdr3_nt: TGTGCCATCAGTCCGCCCGGGACAGCAAACGAGCAGTACTTC
cdr3_aa: CAISPPGTANEQYF
v_call: TRBV10-3
clone_size: many
d_call: TRBD1
j_call: TRBJ2-7

cdr3_nt: TGTGCCAGCAGTGAGGGGGTCGAGCAGTACTTC
cdr3_aa: CASSEGVEQYF
v_call: TRBV6-5
clone_size: .
d_call: .
j_call: TRBJ2-7

cdr3_nt: TGCGCCAGCAGCGAAATGACAGGATATCAAAACACTGAAGCTTTCTTT
cdr3_aa: CASSEMTGYQNTEAFF
v_call: TRBV5-1
clone_size: .
d_call: .
j_call: TRBJ1-1

cdr3_nt: TGCAGTGTTGTCCTTAGGGAGACCCAGTACTTC
cdr3_aa: CSVVLRETQYF
v_call: TRBV20-1
clone_size: many
d_call: .
j_call: TRBJ2-5

cdr3_nt: TGTGCCAGCAGCCCAGGAGCGGGGGGCGATACGCAGTATTTT
cdr3_aa: CASSPGAGGDTQYF
v_call: TRBV12-3/TRBV12-4
clone_size: .
d_call: TRBD2
j_call: TRBJ2-3

cdr3_nt: TGTGCCAGTAGTATGATTGGGACTAGGCCCGGGGTCCAAGAGACCCAGTACTTC
cdr3_aa: CASSMIGTRPGVQETQYF
v_call: TRBV19
clone_size: .
d_call: TRBD2
j_call: TRBJ2-5

cdr3_nt: TGTGCCAGCAGCCATAGGGACAGGGACCCTGGAAACACCATATATTTT
cdr3_aa: CASSHRDRDPGNTIYF
v_call: TRBV3-1
clone_size: many
d_call: TRBD1
j_call: TRBJ1-3

cdr3_nt: TGTGCCAGCAGTGCCTTGGCGCGGGAGGCCGACAATGAGCAGTTCTTC
cdr3_aa: CASSALAREADNEQFF
v_call: TRBV25-1
clone_size: few
d_call: TRBD2
j_call: TRBJ2-1

cdr3_nt: TGCAGTGCTAGAGATAAAGCGGATCCTGGGGAGACCCAGTACTTC
cdr3_aa: CSARDKADPGETQYF
v_call: TRBV20-1
clone_size: few
d_call: .
j_call: TRBJ2-5

cdr3_nt: TGTGCCAGCAGCTCCGGACAGCTAACGAACACTGAAGCTTTCTTT
cdr3_aa: CASSSGQLTNTEAFF
v_call: TRBV9
clone_size: few
d_call: .
j_call: TRBJ1-1

cdr3_nt: TGTGCCACCAGCGAAGACCCTCGGGACAGGGTATATTCACCCCTCCACTTT
cdr3_aa: CATSEDPRDRVYSPLHF
v_call: TRBV15
clone_size: few
d_call: TRBD1
j_call: TRBJ1-6

cdr3_nt: TGCAGTGCTTCAGGGGCTTATGGGGCCAACGTCCTGACTTTC
cdr3_aa: CSASGAYGANVLTF
v_call: TRBV20-1
clone_size: many
d_call: .
j_call: TRBJ2-6

cdr3_nt: TGTGCCATCAGACTTGAGGGGAACACTGAAGCTTTCTTT
cdr3_aa: CAIRLEGNTEAFF
v_call: TRBV10-3
clone_size: .
d_call: .
j_call: TRBJ1-1

cdr3_nt: TGTGCCACCAGTGAAGGGGTACAGGGGGCAATTGGCTACACCTTC
cdr3_aa: CATSEGVQGAIGYTF
v_call: TRBV24-1
clone_size: .
d_call: TRBD1
j_call: TRBJ1-2

cdr3_nt: TGTGCCAGCAGCTTATTAGGTACCCACAATGAGCAGTTCTTC
cdr3_aa: CASSLLGTHNEQFF
v_call: TRBV7-6
clone_size: .
d_call: .
j_call: TRBJ2-1

cdr3_nt: TGCAGCGTTGATCGCCAGGGTATTGATTTTTCCTACAATGAGCAGTTCTTC
cdr3_aa: CSVDRQGIDFSYNEQFF
v_call: TRBV29-1
clone_size: many
d_call: .
j_call: TRBJ2-1

cdr3_nt: TGTGCCACCAGTGGGGGACTAGCGGGAGTCGTGTACGAGCAGTACTTC
cdr3_aa: CATSGGLAGVVYEQYF
v_call: TRBV7-2
clone_size: .
d_call: TRBD2
j_call: TRBJ2-7

cdr3_nt: TGTGCCACCAGTCGACAGGGCAATCAGCCCCAGCATTTT
cdr3_aa: CATSRQGNQPQHF
v_call: TRBV24-1
clone_size: few
d_call: .
j_call: TRBJ1-5

cdr3_nt: TGCAGTGCTAGAGATCCAGGGACTAGCGGGGGGACAGATACGCAGTATTTT
cdr3_aa: CSARDPGTSGGTDTQYF
v_call: TRBV20-1
clone_size: few
d_call: TRBD2
j_call: TRBJ2-3

cdr3_nt: TGCAGTGTTCCCTGGACTAGCGGGAGTGGGGTACGGGAGACCCAGTACTTC
cdr3_aa: CSVPWTSGSGVRETQYF
v_call: TRBV20-1
clone_size: many
d_call: TRBD2
j_call: TRBJ2-5

cdr3_nt: TGTGCCAGCAGTTTTGGGGGCTGGCAGCCCCAGCATTTT
cdr3_aa: CASSFGGWQPQHF
v_call: TRBV12-3/TRBV12-4
clone_size: many
d_call: .
j_call: TRBJ1-5

cdr3_nt: TGTGCCAGCAGCCCGGTCGTCGGAGGGGAATCACCCCTCCACTTT
cdr3_aa: CASSPVVGGESPLHF
v_call: TRBV7-9
clone_size: many
d_call: .
j_call: TRBJ1-6

cdr3_nt: TGTGCCAGCAGCCCGCTCACTGAAGCTTTCTTT
cdr3_aa: CASSPLTEAFF
v_call: TRBV7-9
clone_size: few
d_call: .
j_call: TRBJ1-1

cdr3_nt: TGTGCCAGCCGTCCGGGACAGGGTATAACCTCACCCCTCCACTTT
cdr3_aa: CASRPGQGITSPLHF
v_call: TRBV2
clone_size: few
d_call: TRBD1
j_call: TRBJ1-6

cdr3_nt: TGTGCCAGCAGTGAAAGTCGGGGCTCGGGCACCGGGGAGCTGTTTTTT
cdr3_aa: CASSESRGSGTGELFF
v_call: TRBV6-4
clone_size: .
d_call: .
j_call: TRBJ2-2

cdr3_nt: TGTGCCAGCAGTCCGGACAGGGGTGAGACCCAGTACTTC
cdr3_aa: CASSPDRGETQYF
v_call: TRBV7-2
clone_size: few
d_call: TRBD1
j_call: TRBJ2-5